This TCR beta chain was captured by sequencing in a study of cytotoxic CD8 clonotypes in ibrutinib-treated CLL. This table comes from immunoSEQ multiplex PCR, and its TCRdb copy is limited to in-frame clones, with some not included. The repertoire holds 140,000 or so clones, with roughly 83% as singletons. The CDR3 spans 11 residues. V was clipped by 4 bases and J by 4 bases, with 4 bases between them. Germline values: CDR1 SNHLY, CDR2 FYNNEI. Genomic DNA (about 2 micrograms) was obtained from cryopreserved PBMCs for construction of TCR beta libraries. Regarding the study as a whole: Samples from sustained-remission and progressing patients were taken at different times.

For this clone: Its antigen is as yet unknown.

The TCR was taken from a human donor with chronic lymphocytic leukemia. V usage is TRBV2 and J usage is TRBJ1-1, with D uncertain. The starting material was PBMCs, obtained after 12 months of ibrutinib treatment. The CDR3 loop is CASSVATEAFF. The CDR3 DNA reads TGTGCCAGCAGTGTTGCCACTGAAGCTTTCTTT.